Following are 27 T cell receptor beta chains from one sample sequenced in a study of cytomegalovirus exposure and HLA in healthy donors. Primers: 60 Vbeta forward and 13 Jbeta reverse. TCRdb's copy holds only in-frame clones and misses some; the assay was immunoSEQ multiplex PCR. The table lists about 180,000 clones, roughly 85% of them singletons. The specimen sequenced was PBMCs. The receptors were sampled from a woman between 40 and 55 years old in good health and CMV-seronegative.

As DNA, the CDR3 is TGTGCCAGCAGCTTGGGGACAGGTCACCAAGAGACCCAGTACTTC. It yields the protein CASSLGTGHQETQYF. The chain has TRBV5-4 and TRBJ2-5; 7 bases fit TRBD1. The CDR3 is 15 residues long. V shed 0 bases, J shed 0 bases, and the junction held 2 bases outside the gene matches. Germline V lookup: CDR1 SGHNT, CDR2 YYREEE (reference sequence).

The V gene is TRBV5-1, the J gene TRBJ2-1; D unclear. The CDR3 sequence is 13 residues long. The germline V gene has CDR1 SGHRS and CDR2 YFSETQ. V dropped 4 bases and J dropped 5 bases, with 10 bases sitting between them. The CDR3 sequence is CASSRTVNNEQFF. Written as DNA, the CDR3 is TGCGCCAGCAGCCGTACAGTTAACAATGAGCAGTTCTTC.

This chain connects TRBV15 to TRBJ2-1, with 7 bases matching TRBD2. V trimming: 0 bases; J trimming: 4 bases; junction bases outside the gene matches: 3. This CDR3 is built from 15 residues. Germline assignment: CDR1 LNHNV and CDR2 YYDKDF (reference sequence). In nucleotides, the CDR3 is TGTGCCACCAGCAGAGATCCGGGGGGATACAATGAGCAGTTCTTC. Translation: CATSRDPGGYNEQFF.

The rearrangement uses TRBV5-1 and TRBJ1-2; D may be TRBD1 (6 bases). V was cut by 0 bases and J by 5 bases, with 8 bases left in between. The CDR3 contains 13 residues. Germline V CDR1 and CDR2: SGHRS, YFSETQ. The DNA of the CDR3 is TGCGCCAGCAGCTTGGTACAGGGATATGGCTACACCTTC. It yields the protein CASSLVQGYGYTF.

Notes on this clone: Compared with germline, one end of the junction differs, possibly owing to a read error. V is TRBV11-1 and J is TRBJ1-2; D not certain. The CDR3 extends over 13 amino acids. Germline V gene lookup returns CDR1 SGHAT and CDR2 FQDESV (reference sequence). The CDR3 region is CASSLVATSRVAF. CDR3 DNA: TGTGCCAGCAGCTTAGTCGCCACTAGCAGAGTTGCCTTC.

The V gene is TRBV7-8, the J gene TRBJ2-5; 10 nucleotides match TRBD2. This CDR3 has 14 residues. CDR1 is SGHVS and CDR2 is FQNEAQ in the germline V gene. With V trimmed by 6 bases and J by 3 bases, 4 bases remained unmatched. The CDR3 region has the DNA TGTGCCAGCAGACCTGGACTAGCGGAAGAGACCCAGTACTTC. This codes for CASRPGLAEETQYF.

The chain employs TRBV4-2 and TRBJ2-2, with 7 nucleotides matching TRBD2. Germline V gene data show CDR1 as LGHNA and CDR2 as YNFKEQ. The J segment lost 7 bases and the V segment lost 0 bases, leaving 11 bases of the junction unmatched. This CDR3 contains 17 residues. The CDR3 loop reads CASSQDPGGIIDGELFF. CDR3 bases: TGTGCCAGCAGCCAAGACCCGGGAGGAATCATTGACGGGGAGCTGTTTTTT.

The chain has TRBV6-5 and TRBJ1-1; TRBD1 is a possible D gene (6 bases). Trimming left V 6 bases short and J 1 base short, with 9 bases between. The germline V gene encodes CDR1 MNHEY and CDR2 SVGAGI. The CDR3 has 13 residues. CDR3 sequence (DNA): TGTGCCAGCAGGGAGGACAGGAACACTGAAGCTTTCTTT. It specifies CASREDRNTEAFF.

This rearrangement joins TRBV30 to TRBJ2-3; 7 nucleotides agree with TRBD2. V was pared by 5 bases and J by 0 bases, with 2 bases of the junction left unmatched. This CDR3 comprises 13 residues. From germline, CDR1 is GTSNPN and CDR2 SVGIG (reference sequence). CDR3: CAWVRESTDTQYF. The CDR3 DNA reads TGTGCCTGGGTGCGGGAGAGCACAGATACGCAGTATTTT.

The chain recombines TRBV9 with TRBJ1-4; 7 nucleotides line up with TRBD1. This CDR3 spans 15 amino acids. CDR1 is SGDLS and CDR2 is YYNGEE in the germline V gene. V lost 4 bases to trimming and J lost 5 bases; unmatched junction nucleotides: 8. This chain's CDR3 is CASSQSRGRNEKLFF. DNA for the CDR3: TGTGCCAGCAGCCAATCGAGGGGGCGGAATGAAAAACTGTTTTTT.

This clone was recorded a few times. The chain combines TRBV10-1 with TRBJ2-6; D not resolved. With 8 bases removed from V and 15 bases from J, the gap between germline ends came to 5 bases. This CDR3 spans 8 amino acids. Germline V gene lookup returns CDR1 WNHNN and CDR2 SYGVQD (reference sequence). The CDR3 sequence is CASEPLTF. The CDR3 DNA sequence: TGCGCCAGCGAGCCCCTGACTTTC.

A note on this clone: The same CDR3 arises from other DNA sequences in this sample as well. The V and J genes are TRBV19 and TRBJ2-3; D remains ambiguous. The CDR3 has 13 residues. V was clipped by 2 bases and J by 1 base, with 4 bases between them. CDR1 LNHDA and CDR2 SQIVND come from the germline V gene (reference sequence). The CDR3, as DNA: TGTGCCAGTAGTATACAGGGCACAGATACGCAGTATTTT. It encodes CASSIQGTDTQYF.

This chain joins TRBV11-2 and TRBJ1-6; weak D call: TRBD1 (5 bases). This CDR3 comprises 15 residues. V was shortened by 3 bases and J by 6 bases, with 12 bases between the two germline ends. The germline gives CDR1 SGHAT, CDR2 FQNNGV. The DNA for the CDR3 is TGTGCCAGCAGCTTCAACAGCGGGGCTAATTCACCCCTCCACTTT. Translation gives CASSFNSGANSPLHF. Full variable domain (missing parts from reference TRBV11-2 and TRBJ1-6): EAGVAQSPRYKIIEKRQSVAFWCNPISGHATLYWYQQILGQGPKLLIQFQNNGVVDDSQLPKDRFSAERLKGVDSTLKIQPAKLEDSAVYLCASSFNSGANSPLHFGNGTRLTVT.

The chain uses TRBV5-1 and TRBJ2-7; D might be TRBD1 (5 bases). This CDR3 is 15 amino acids long. From germline, CDR1 is SGHRS and CDR2 YFSETQ. Deletions cut 4 bases from V and 3 bases from J, with 17 bases between. The CDR3 DNA reads as TGCGCCAGCAGCCCACGATCAGGGTCTGTCTACGAGCAGTACTTC. Its translation is CASSPRSGSVYEQYF.

V usage is TRBV28 and J usage is TRBJ2-3; D perhaps matches TRBD2 (6 bases). The V gene lost 10 bases and the J gene lost 6 bases, with 14 bases spanning the gap. This CDR3 has 12 amino acids. Germline V gives CDR1 MDHEN, CDR2 SYDVKM. In nucleotides, the CDR3 is TGTGCCACCCAGAGCGCGGGGGATACGCAGTATTTT. Its translation: CATQSAGDTQYF. Based on the CDR3 plus reference TRBV28 and TRBJ2-3, the full variable domain is DVKVTQSSRYLVKRTGEKVFLECVQDMDHENMFWYRQDPGLGLRLIYFSYDVKMKEKGDIPEGYSVSREKKERFSLILESASTNQTSMYLCATQSAGDTQYFGPGTRLTVL.

The chain carries TRBV30 and TRBJ2-1, with 7 bases matching TRBD2. Per germline, CDR1 GTSNPN and CDR2 SVGIG (reference sequence). V shed 0 bases, J shed 13 bases, and the junction held 9 bases outside the gene matches. The CDR3 runs to 13 residues. The DNA for the CDR3 is TGTGCCTGGAGTGTAAGTGGACTAGTGTATCAGTTCTTC. Translating it yields CAWSVSGLVYQFF.

The chain joins TRBV19 to TRBJ1-2, with TRBD1 identical over 8 bases. With V trimmed by 3 bases and J by 8 bases, 11 bases remained unmatched. This CDR3 has 15 amino acids. Germline CDR1 is LNHDA and CDR2 is SQIVND (reference sequence). CDR3 loop: CASSIQGQGIRGYTF. The CDR3 DNA sequence: TGTGCCAGTAGTATTCAAGGACAGGGTATACGCGGCTACACCTTC. The full variable domain, with the rest looked up from reference TRBV19 and TRBJ1-2, is DGGITQSPKYLFRKEGQNVTLSCEQNLNHDAMYWYRQDPGQGLRLIYYSQIVNDFQKGDIAEGYSVSREKKESFPLTVTSAQKNPTAFYLCASSIQGQGIRGYTFGSGTRLTVV.

The chain links TRBV27 to TRBJ1-2; weak D call: TRBD1 (6 bases). Trimming shortened V by 7 bases and J by 6 bases, and 18 bases separated the two germline ends. Looked up from germline, CDR1 is MNHEY and CDR2 is SMNVEV (reference sequence). CDR3 length: 14 amino acids. The CDR3 DNA sequence: TGTGCCAGCACCCGATCCTGGGGGCTAGATGGCTACACCTTC. Translating it yields CASTRSWGLDGYTF.

The V gene is TRBV2, the J gene TRBJ1-3, with 9 positions matching TRBD1. This CDR3 has 14 residues. Germline lookup yields CDR1 SNHLY and CDR2 FYNNEI. V gave up 5 bases and J gave up 7 bases; unmatched junction bases: 6. The CDR3 protein is CASSTGGRGNTIYF. CDR3 nucleotide sequence: TGTGCCAGCAGTACAGGGGGCAGAGGGAACACCATATATTTT.

The rearrangement links TRBV5-4 to TRBJ1-2; 7 nucleotides align to TRBD1. Germline V gives CDR1 SGHNT, CDR2 YYREEE (reference sequence). V shed 4 bases, J shed 4 bases, and the junction held 10 bases outside the gene matches. The CDR3 extends over 15 amino acids. Here the CDR3 reads CASSKGQGGSYGYTF. Here the CDR3 DNA reads TGTGCCAGCAGCAAAGGGCAGGGGGGCAGCTATGGCTACACCTTC.

With regard to this clone: This sample includes further DNA sequences coding for the same CDR3. The gene calls are TRBV11-3 and TRBJ2-3, with 7 bases fitting TRBD2. CDR3 length: 13 residues. Germline values: CDR1 SGHNT, CDR2 YENEEA. J gave up 4 bases and V 2 bases, and 0 bases lay outside the gene matches. For the CDR3, the DNA is TGTGCCAGCAGCTTACTAGCGGCAGATACGCAGTATTTT. Translating it yields CASSLLAADTQYF.

This chain uses TRBV5-1 with TRBJ2-1, with 9 nucleotides matching TRBD1. The germline V gene has CDR1 SGHRS and CDR2 YFSETQ. CDR3 length equals 12 residues. Trimming at V came to 2 bases and at J to 14 bases, leaving 5 bases not matched to a gene. DNA for the CDR3: TGCGCCAGCAGCTTAGGGACAGGGAAAAAGTTCTTC. It specifies CASSLGTGKKFF.

The V gene is TRBV7-8, the J gene TRBJ1-5, with D possibly matching TRBD1 (5 bases). In germline, CDR1 is SGHVS, CDR2 FQNEAQ. V lost 10 bases to trimming and J lost 1 base, with 20 bases between them. The CDR3 has 16 amino acids. The DNA for the CDR3 is TGTGCCACCGGGGGGAGGCGATCGGGAAGCAATCAGCCCCAGCATTTT. Residues: CATGGRRSGSNQPQHF.

V and J are TRBV5-4 and TRBJ2-3; 10 bases match TRBD2. The ends lost 0 bases at V and 1 base at J; junction bases unmatched: 8. Looked up from germline, CDR1 is SGHNT and CDR2 is YYREEE (reference sequence). The CDR3 sequence is 18 residues long. CDR3 residues: CASSLGGSSGGGTDTQYF. In DNA form, the CDR3 reads TGTGCCAGCAGCTTGGGGGGGTCTAGCGGGGGTGGCACAGATACGCAGTATTTT.

The V call is TRBV9, the J call TRBJ2-3; 8 positions match TRBD2. Germline trimming cut 1 base from V and 3 bases from J; bases unmatched to any gene: 4. Germline values: CDR1 SGDLS, CDR2 YYNGEE. The CDR3 length is 15 residues. Here the CDR3 DNA reads TGTGCCAGCAGCGTATTGACGGGAGGGACAGATACGCAGTATTTT. Protein product: CASSVLTGGTDTQYF.

The chain employs TRBV6-5 and TRBJ1-1; TRBD1 aligns across 7 bases. The CDR3 sequence is 13 residues long. CDR1 is MNHEY, CDR2 SVGAGI, per germline. The V and J ends lost 5 bases and 4 bases, in that order; junction bases with no gene match: 4. Written as DNA, the CDR3 is TGTGCCAGCAGTCCAGGGGGTGGCACTGAAGCTTTCTTT. The encoded protein is CASSPGGGTEAFF.

This clone was counted only a few times. CDR3 nucleotides: TGTGCCAGCAGGGAGCCAGGGGTAAGCACTGAAGCTTTCTTT. Translating it yields CASREPGVSTEAFF. V gene TRBV6-5 combines with J gene TRBJ1-1, with D possibly being TRBD1 (6 bases). V shed 6 bases and J shed 4 bases, with 15 bases lying between them. The CDR3 totals 14 residues. Germline-derived CDR1 and CDR2 are MNHEY and SVGAGI.